A single sample gave rise to the 4 T cell receptor beta chains below, sequenced in a study of control samples from healthy donors and cancer patients. Produced via immunoSEQ multiplex PCR; TCRdb's table is partial and in-frame only. In the table there are 150,000 to 200,000 clones, roughly 89% of which are singletons. The sequenced sample consisted of blood. These receptor sequences come from a man aged 25 to 40 in good health.

The chain carries TRBV5-1 and TRBJ2-1, with D possibly TRBD2 on 5 matching bases. The CDR3 loop spans 16 amino acids. The germline V gene has CDR1 SGHRS and CDR2 YFSETQ. Deletions cut 2 bases from V and 0 bases from J, with 12 bases between. The CDR3 protein is CASSLETGSSYNEQFF. CDR3 DNA sequence: TGCGCCAGCAGCTTAGAGACGGGGAGCTCCTACAATGAGCAGTTCTTC.

The V call is TRBV5-4, the J call TRBJ1-2, with D possibly TRBD1 on 5 matching bases. Per germline, CDR1 SGHNT and CDR2 YYREEE (reference sequence). The CDR3 is made up of 14 amino acids. Trimming cost V 4 bases and J 2 bases, with 12 bases left between them. Here the CDR3 DNA reads TGTGCCAGCAGCGGCGGGACGGCGAACTATGGCTACACCTTC. This translates into CASSGGTANYGYTF.

The genes are TRBV7-8 and TRBJ2-2; 8 positions agree with TRBD1. V was pared by 2 bases and J by 7 bases, with 6 bases of the junction left unmatched. CDR1 and CDR2 (germline): SGHVS, FQNEAQ. The CDR3 extends over 15 amino acids. This chain's CDR3 is CASSLFDRGHGELFF. DNA for the CDR3: TGTGCCAGCAGCTTATTTGACAGGGGCCACGGGGAGCTGTTTTTT.

The CDR3 here is CASRQLLNTEAFF. CDR3 in DNA: TGTGCCAGCAGACAATTATTGAACACTGAAGCTTTCTTT. The genes are TRBV11-1 and TRBJ1-1, with D unclear. Germline V gives CDR1 SGHAT, CDR2 FQDESV (reference sequence). Between the trimmed V and J ends, which lost 6 bases and 0 bases, there was a span of 8 bases. This CDR3 has 13 amino acids.